The rows below give T cell receptor beta chains drawn from one sample of a study of OX40 agonist ivuxolimab in advanced cancers. The table came from immunoSEQ multiplex PCR; TCRdb's copy has only in-frame clones and leaves some out. Altogether about 77,000 clones are present, around 86% being singletons, with the ten largest covering 5.5% to 8%. Sequenced here: CD4+ or CD8+ T cells sorted from blood, sampled in a trial of the OX40 agonist ivuxolimab. The source of these receptors is an adult with an advanced solid tumor such as melanoma, head and neck, liver or kidney cancer. Each CDR3 is given without its conserved first and last residue. Fields, in order: clone size, V gene, CDR3 length, CDR3 protein. The size entry is marked missing in some rows and otherwise reads once, few, many or a size class.

- TRBV19 11 ASMERGRETQY
few TRBV2 13 ASRAASSGTGELF
- TRBV5-4 14 ASSLSPSGSTDTQY
- TRBV6-6 11 ASSYSGGDGYT
few TRBV2 11 ASSGGGPEKLF
- TRBV5-1 12 ASSTQGTTPEAF
- TRBV7-9 14 ASRQASISGANVLT
- TRBV7-9 10 ASSSVTDTQY
- TRBV5-1 15 ASSSGGTFNSGNTIY
few TRBV7-2 11 ASSLDRADGYT
- TRBV2 13 ASSATTGRNTEAF
- TRBV28 13 ASSLLDRDGQPQH
- TRBV9 12 ASSVGVRDETQY
few TRBV27 11 ASSLTLDRPQH
- TRBV2 10 ASKRSENIQY
- TRBV29-1 10 SGRGRIDEQF
- TRBV7-9 12 ASSFDRGRDIQY